These T cell receptor beta chains were read from a single sample in a study of blood T cells in healthy people across ages. TCRdb analysed the 5' RACE reads with MiXCR anew, one entry per CDR3 protein. The sample includes approximately 790,000 distinct CDR3 sequences, 62% of them seen just once. Sequenced sample: blood. All receptors come from a man aged 25-45 years in good health. Both conserved end residues are trimmed from each CDR3. Fields, in order: CDR3 protein, V gene, J gene.

cdr3_aa: AITGSGANVLT; v_call: TRBV2; j_call: TRBJ2-6
cdr3_aa: ASSSEGAYSNQPQH; v_call: TRBV6-5; j_call: TRBJ1-5
cdr3_aa: AGRALFYGYT; v_call: TRBV30; j_call: TRBJ1-2
cdr3_aa: SAPRTGPQETQY; v_call: TRBV20-1; j_call: TRBJ2-5
cdr3_aa: SALKRGADSPLH; v_call: TRBV20-1; j_call: TRBJ1-6
cdr3_aa: ASSFPTSGGNNEQF; v_call: TRBV9; j_call: TRBJ2-1
cdr3_aa: SVRPGLGGYGYT; v_call: TRBV29-1; j_call: TRBJ1-2
cdr3_aa: ASSGGGEIYNEQF; v_call: TRBV2; j_call: TRBJ2-1
cdr3_aa: ASTRRRSSTDTQY; v_call: TRBV12-3/TRBV12-4; j_call: TRBJ2-3
cdr3_aa: SARDGRQETQY; v_call: TRBV20-1; j_call: TRBJ2-5
cdr3_aa: AISESGGTGLYEQY; v_call: TRBV10-3; j_call: .
cdr3_aa: ASSSRSGLGEKLF; v_call: TRBV7-2; j_call: TRBJ1-4
cdr3_aa: ASSPQGGPSSYNEQF; v_call: TRBV4-2; j_call: TRBJ2-1
cdr3_aa: ASSQGTRLEQY; v_call: TRBV4-3; j_call: TRBJ2-7
cdr3_aa: ASSLEGQGLIYEQY; v_call: TRBV2; j_call: TRBJ2-7
cdr3_aa: ASSGGIGQGAIDEQF; v_call: TRBV5-4; j_call: TRBJ2-1
cdr3_aa: ASSIRTGGGDEQF; v_call: TRBV9; j_call: TRBJ2-1
cdr3_aa: ASSYLYSQETQY; v_call: TRBV6-2/TRBV6-3; j_call: TRBJ2-5
cdr3_aa: AWSTREQHNEQF; v_call: TRBV7-8; j_call: TRBJ2-1
cdr3_aa: ASSIQGVHGYT; v_call: TRBV28; j_call: TRBJ1-2
cdr3_aa: ASSDFTGANVLT; v_call: TRBV6-4; j_call: TRBJ2-6
cdr3_aa: ASSYGTYSYNEQY; v_call: TRBV11-1; j_call: TRBJ2-7
cdr3_aa: ASSYWLAGGELF; v_call: TRBV6-5; j_call: TRBJ2-2
cdr3_aa: SARGWTGNSPLH; v_call: TRBV20-1; j_call: TRBJ1-6
cdr3_aa: AWRQETQY; v_call: TRBV30; j_call: TRBJ2-5
cdr3_aa: SARGNPGPRTDTQY; v_call: TRBV20-1; j_call: TRBJ2-3
cdr3_aa: SPLQRDRSETQY; v_call: TRBV20-1; j_call: TRBJ2-5
cdr3_aa: ASSSGGGSSYNEQY; v_call: TRBV28; j_call: .
cdr3_aa: SVETPTLLETQY; v_call: TRBV29-1; j_call: TRBJ2-5
cdr3_aa: ASSVEGRLNTEAF; v_call: TRBV9; j_call: TRBJ1-1
cdr3_aa: ASSQTDSYNEQF; v_call: TRBV6-1; j_call: TRBJ2-1
cdr3_aa: ASSLGLGSPLH; v_call: TRBV25-1; j_call: TRBJ1-6
cdr3_aa: SALPGLGYNEQF; v_call: TRBV20-1; j_call: TRBJ2-1
cdr3_aa: ATTGGETQY; v_call: TRBV10-3; j_call: TRBJ2-5
cdr3_aa: ASSPVGGGKLDTQY; v_call: TRBV4-2; j_call: TRBJ2-3
cdr3_aa: ASSRSSGGYQETQY; v_call: TRBV7-2; j_call: TRBJ2-5
cdr3_aa: ASSLDRENSPLH; v_call: TRBV5-1; j_call: TRBJ1-6
cdr3_aa: ASSSTWVVEQF; v_call: TRBV6-2/TRBV6-3; j_call: TRBJ2-1
cdr3_aa: ASSPFGLAGDASYNEQF; v_call: TRBV4-2; j_call: TRBJ2-1
cdr3_aa: ASSSPGTVDPPQH; v_call: TRBV21-1; j_call: TRBJ1-5
cdr3_aa: ASSLRGRERETQY; v_call: TRBV28; j_call: .
cdr3_aa: ASSDEGTEYEQY; v_call: TRBV2; j_call: .
cdr3_aa: ASSVGLASSTDTQY; v_call: TRBV9; j_call: TRBJ2-3
cdr3_aa: ASSYSGLNIQY; v_call: TRBV6-5; j_call: TRBJ2-4
cdr3_aa: SVEARDREYNEQF; v_call: TRBV29-1; j_call: TRBJ2-1
cdr3_aa: ASSEQGQPSYNEQY; v_call: TRBV9; j_call: .
cdr3_aa: ASGTGPTYEQY; v_call: TRBV28; j_call: TRBJ2-7
cdr3_aa: ASSMLAGNPYEQY; v_call: TRBV7-2; j_call: TRBJ2-7
cdr3_aa: SAPPRQGGYNEQF; v_call: TRBV20-1; j_call: TRBJ2-1
cdr3_aa: ASSSRTGTRDEQF; v_call: TRBV7-2; j_call: TRBJ2-1
cdr3_aa: ASSINGQGYEQY; v_call: TRBV19; j_call: TRBJ2-7
cdr3_aa: ASSASSTGYEQY; v_call: TRBV9; j_call: .
cdr3_aa: ASNSLGRETQY; v_call: TRBV14; j_call: .
cdr3_aa: AISEGRSSYNSPLH; v_call: TRBV10-3; j_call: TRBJ1-6
cdr3_aa: SAGQGAYTDTQY; v_call: TRBV20-1; j_call: TRBJ2-3
cdr3_aa: ASSPPGLASYEQY; v_call: TRBV7-2; j_call: TRBJ2-7
cdr3_aa: ASTLAGGIGNEQF; v_call: TRBV7-3; j_call: TRBJ2-1
cdr3_aa: ASSYSNGTRLYGYT; v_call: TRBV6-5; j_call: TRBJ1-2